The present entry profiles one T cell receptor (beta chain) with its context. Its antigen is not identified. Assay: immunoSEQ multiplex PCR; the TCRdb copy retains only in-frame clones and omits some. The table shows fewer than 850,000 clones, with about 97% occurring only once. The source of the sample is a study of shared clonotypes between healthy human individuals. CD45RO-negative, CCR7-selected cells formed the naive CD8 fraction, which excluded terminally differentiated effector memory CD45RA+ cells. Notes on the study in general: Non-shared clonotypes had lower generation probabilities than those shared by all four donors. Among donors, clonotype sharing was expected to be affected by sequencing depth.

The length of the CDR3 is 17 residues. The ends were cut back, 4 bases at V and 4 bases at J, with 17 bases in the middle. Germline V gives CDR1 SGHVS, CDR2 FQNEAQ. The specimen was naive CD8+ T cells sorted from blood. The source is a man aged 25-40 years in good health. J is TRBJ2-6 and V is TRBV7-8, with D possibly being TRBD1 (5 bases). The CDR3 coding sequence is TGTGCCAGCAGCTCGACAGCGCTCCTGGGGGGGGCCAACGTCCTGACTTTC. Translation gives CASSSTALLGGANVLTF.